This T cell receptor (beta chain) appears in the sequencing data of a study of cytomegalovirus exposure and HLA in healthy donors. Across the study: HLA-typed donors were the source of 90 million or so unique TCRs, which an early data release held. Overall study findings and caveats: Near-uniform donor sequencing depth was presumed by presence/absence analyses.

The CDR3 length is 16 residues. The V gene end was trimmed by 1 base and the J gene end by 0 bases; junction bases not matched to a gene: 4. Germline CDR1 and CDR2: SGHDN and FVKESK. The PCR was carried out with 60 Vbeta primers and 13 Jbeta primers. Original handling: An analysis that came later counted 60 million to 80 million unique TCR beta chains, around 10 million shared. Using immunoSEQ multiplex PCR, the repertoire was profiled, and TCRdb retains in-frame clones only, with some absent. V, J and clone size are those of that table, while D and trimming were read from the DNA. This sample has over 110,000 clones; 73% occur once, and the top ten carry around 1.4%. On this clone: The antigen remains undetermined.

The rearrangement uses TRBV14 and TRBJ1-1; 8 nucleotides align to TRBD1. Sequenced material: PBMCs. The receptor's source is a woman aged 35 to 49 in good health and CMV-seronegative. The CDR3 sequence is CASSQVGTGLNTEAFF. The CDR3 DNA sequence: TGTGCCAGCAGCCAAGTGGGGACAGGACTGAACACTGAAGCTTTCTTT.